The 27 T cell receptor beta chains listed next were all sequenced from one sample in a study of blood T cell repertoires in COVID-19. Some clones are missing from TCRdb's copy, which holds only in-frame ones; the method was immunoSEQ multiplex PCR. The sample shows some 100,000 clones, 88% of them seen only once. Sequenced input: peripheral blood. The receptors here all came from a woman aged 80 or older with active COVID-19.

The chain is built from TRBV19 and TRBJ1-3; no clear D. V shed 6 bases and J shed 4 bases, with 10 bases lying between them. The CDR3 extends over 13 amino acids. Germline loops: CDR1 LNHDA, CDR2 SQIVND (reference sequence). This chain's CDR3 is CASSPTVGNTIYF. The CDR3 DNA reads TGTGCCAGTAGCCCCACAGTCGGAAACACCATATATTTT.

The chain is built from TRBV18 and TRBJ2-7; D may be TRBD2 (7 bases). V was pared by 3 bases and J by 7 bases, with 25 bases between. The CDR3 loop spans 17 amino acids. In germline, CDR1 is KGHSH, CDR2 LQKENI. The CDR3 protein is CASSPDRGAGAPGEQYF. The CDR3 bases are TGTGCCAGCTCACCCGATCGGGGGGCGGGAGCCCCGGGGGAGCAGTACTTC. Looking up the rest from reference TRBV18 and TRBJ2-7 gives the full variable domain: NAGVMQNPRHLVRRRGQEARLRCSPMKGHSHVYWYRQLPEEGLKFMVYLQKENIIDESGMPKERFSAEFPKEGPSILRIQQVVRGDSAAYFCASSPDRGAGAPGEQYFGPGTRLTVT.

This chain connects TRBV14 to TRBJ1-1, with D hard to call. V was clipped by 6 bases and J by 1 base, with 15 bases between them. Germline-derived CDR1 and CDR2 are SGHDN and FVKESK. The CDR3 consists of 15 residues. DNA of the CDR3: TGTGCCAGCAGGCTAGTGGCGCCTCAGAACACTGAAGCTTTCTTT. It translates to CASRLVAPQNTEAFF.

The chain couples TRBV5-1 to TRBJ2-1; the D gene is possibly TRBD2 (5 bases). Per germline, CDR1 SGHRS and CDR2 YFSETQ. V lost 0 bases, J lost 0 bases, and 10 bases lay in between. CDR3 length: 16 residues. The CDR3 sequence is CASSLGGSSSYNEQFF. In DNA form, the CDR3 reads TGCGCCAGCAGCTTGGGTGGGAGCAGCTCCTACAATGAGCAGTTCTTC.

The V call is TRBV28, the J call TRBJ2-7, with TRBD2 identical over 13 bases. The CDR3 is 15 residues long. V shed 3 bases, J shed 6 bases, and the junction held 5 bases outside the gene matches. Germline V gene sequence: CDR1 MDHEN, CDR2 SYDVKM. The CDR3 bases are TGTGCCAGCAGTTTGCTTGGACTAGCGGGAGTCGAGCAGTACTTC. This encodes CASSLLGLAGVEQYF.

V usage is TRBV24-1 and J usage is TRBJ1-2; D call uncertain. V lost 3 bases and J lost 8, with 9 bases in between. Germline CDR1 KGHDR, CDR2 SFDVKD. The CDR3 runs to 12 residues. The CDR3 sequence: CATSDGLVGYTF. CDR3 nucleotides: TGTGCCACCAGTGATGGACTGGTCGGCTACACCTTC.

The J gene is TRBJ2-1, the V gene TRBV7-6, with 9 bases lining up with TRBD2. CDR1 is SGHVS and CDR2 is FNYEAQ in the germline V gene. The CDR3 sequence is 15 residues long. J gave up 8 bases and V 6 bases, and 11 bases lay outside the gene matches. This chain's CDR3 is CASSRASGDFDEQFF. CDR3 nucleotide sequence: TGTGCCAGCAGTCGAGCTAGCGGGGACTTTGATGAGCAGTTCTTC. Supplemented by reference TRBV7-6 and TRBJ2-1, the full variable domain reads GAGVSQSPRYKVTKRGQDVALRCDPISGHVSLYWYRQALGQGPEFLTYFNYEAQQDKSGLPNDRFSAERPEGSISTLTIQRTEQRDSAMYRCASSRASGDFDEQFFGPGTRLTVL.

There are a few counts of this clone. This sequence joins TRBV19 and TRBJ2-2, with TRBD2 identical over 12 bases. The CDR3 has 16 residues. The V gene end was trimmed by 3 bases and the J gene end by 4 bases; junction bases not matched to a gene: 3. Germline V gene sequence: CDR1 LNHDA, CDR2 SQIVND (reference sequence). DNA for the CDR3: TGTGCCAGTAGTATCTGGACTAGCGGGGTCACCGGGGAGCTGTTTTTT. Its protein is CASSIWTSGVTGELFF.

The rearrangement links TRBV3-1 (or the pseudogene TRBV3-2) to TRBJ2-1; D is uncertain. The CDR3 extends over 17 amino acids. CDR1 and CDR2 (germline): LGHDT, YNNKEL (reference sequence). Trimming cost V 1 base and J 0 bases, with 13 bases left between them. CDR3 sequence reads: CASSQGISWSSYNEQFF. The CDR3, as DNA: TGTGCCAGCAGCCAAGGAATATCCTGGAGCTCCTACAATGAGCAGTTCTTC.

The CDR3 spells CASTLGVPPERDQPQHF. CDR3 bases: TGTGCCAGCACCTTAGGGGTCCCCCCGGAGCGGGATCAGCCCCAGCATTTT. V usage is TRBV21-1 and J usage is TRBJ1-5. TRBV21-1 is recorded as a pseudogene. The CDR3 has 17 amino acids.

This clone was observed a single time. The rearrangement joins TRBV5-1 to TRBJ2-6, with D perhaps matching TRBD1 (5 bases). CDR1 SGHRS and CDR2 YFSETQ come from the germline V gene. Trimming left V 4 bases short and J 1 base short, with 15 bases between. The CDR3 spans 17 residues. CDR3 bases: TGCGCCAGCAGCCCTAACCCCGCAGGGTCTGGGGCCAACGTCCTGACTTTC. This gives the protein CASSPNPAGSGANVLTF. Variable domain in full (rest from reference TRBV5-1 and TRBJ2-6): KAGVTQTPRYLIKTRGQQVTLSCSPISGHRSVSWYQQTPGQGLQFLFEYFSETQRNKGNFPGRFSGRQFSNSRSEMNVSTLELGDSALYLCASSPNPAGSGANVLTFGAGSRLTVL.

The chain links TRBV19 to TRBJ1-6; D remains unclear. Deletions cut 3 bases from V and 7 bases from J, with 10 bases between. This CDR3 is 14 amino acids long. Germline-derived CDR1 and CDR2 are LNHDA and SQIVND (reference sequence). The CDR3 here is CASSITSQNSPLHF. DNA of the CDR3: TGTGCCAGTAGTATTACGAGCCAAAATTCACCCCTCCACTTT.

This sequence joins TRBV7-3 and TRBJ2-5, with 14 bases that match TRBD2. The germline gives CDR1 SGHTA, CDR2 FQGTGA. The CDR3 is 16 amino acids. Germline trimming cut 3 bases from V and 4 bases from J; bases unmatched to any gene: 4. The CDR3, as DNA: TGTGCCAGCAGCTTTGGGACTAGCGGGAGAGGAGAGACCCAGTACTTC. Protein: CASSFGTSGRGETQYF.

V usage is TRBV29-1 and J usage is TRBJ2-5; possible D gene TRBD1, 6 bases. This CDR3 is built from 15 residues. Trimming left V 3 bases short and J 5 bases short, with 19 bases between. Germline-derived CDR1 and CDR2 are SQVTM and ANQGSEA. The CDR3 sequence: CSVDIPSGHRETQYF. CDR3 coding DNA: TGCAGCGTTGATATCCCGTCGGGACATAGGGAGACCCAGTACTTC.

The genes are TRBV7-2 and TRBJ1-5; a possible D gene is TRBD1 (6 bases). The V gene's germline CDR1 is SGHTA and CDR2 FQGNSA. The CDR3 contains 17 residues. Trimming took 1 base from V and 0 from J, leaving 13 bases between them. CDR3 in DNA: TGTGCCAGCAGCTTAGTAGGGATAGGGGGTAGCAATCAGCCCCAGCATTTT. It encodes CASSLVGIGGSNQPQHF.

The genes are TRBV9 and TRBJ2-3; TRBD1 aligns across 7 bases. CDR1 and CDR2 (germline): SGDLS, YYNGEE. The CDR3 length is 17 residues. With V trimmed by 2 bases and J by 0 bases, 9 bases remained unmatched. The CDR3 spells CASSVSLGQTSTDTQYF. CDR3 bases: TGTGCCAGCAGCGTGTCGTTGGGACAGACTAGCACAGATACGCAGTATTTT.

CDR3 DNA sequence: TGTGCCAGCAGTGAACCGAGGACAGGCACAGATACGCAGTATTTT. Amino acids: CASSEPRTGTDTQYF. The chain uses TRBV6-1 and TRBJ2-3; a possible D gene is TRBD1 (6 bases). The V gene's germline CDR1 is MNHNS and CDR2 SASEGT. The V end was cut by 2 bases, the J end by 1 base, with 10 bases between. The CDR3 covers 15 residues.

The chain employs TRBV20-1 and TRBJ2-7, with a weak D call TRBD2 (7 bases). CDR1 is DFQATT and CDR2 is SNEGSKA in the germline V gene (reference sequence). This CDR3 comprises 15 residues. Trimming removed 3 bases at V and 9 bases at J, with 24 bases between. Here the CDR3 DNA reads TGCAGTGCTAGTGAACCGGGGGGCCGGGATGGCGGGCAGTACTTC. Protein: CSASEPGGRDGGQYF.

The chain is built from TRBV5-1 and TRBJ2-1, with D tentatively TRBD2 (7 bases). In germline, CDR1 is SGHRS, CDR2 YFSETQ. V was pared by 0 bases and J by 6 bases, with 13 bases between. The CDR3 sequence is 15 residues long. The CDR3 coding sequence is TGCGCCAGCAGCTTGGCTAGCGGACAGATCAATGAGCAGTTCTTC. Its translation is CASSLASGQINEQFF.

The chain carries TRBV18 and TRBJ2-3, with TRBD1 matching 7 bases. This CDR3 spans 14 amino acids. Trimming took 3 bases from V and 2 from J; bases not matched to a gene: 2. CDR1 is KGHSH, CDR2 LQKENI, per germline. The CDR3 loop reads CASSPDRVTDTQYF. In nucleotides, the CDR3 is TGTGCCAGCTCACCCGACAGGGTCACAGATACGCAGTATTTT. The full variable domain, with the rest looked up from reference TRBV18 and TRBJ2-3, is NAGVMQNPRHLVRRRGQEARLRCSPMKGHSHVYWYRQLPEEGLKFMVYLQKENIIDESGMPKERFSAEFPKEGPSILRIQQVVRGDSAAYFCASSPDRVTDTQYFGPGTRLTVL.

This chain joins TRBV10-3 and TRBJ2-7, with D uncertain. Germline lookup yields CDR1 ENHRY and CDR2 SYGVKD. CDR3 length: 13 amino acids. V was trimmed by 6 bases and J by 4 bases, leaving 13 bases between them. This chain's CDR3 is CAISEKTEYEQYF. The CDR3 coding sequence is TGTGCCATCAGCGAAAAAACAGAGTACGAGCAGTACTTC.

This clone was seen a handful of times. The J gene is TRBJ2-1, the V gene TRBV7-2; 7 bases align to TRBD1. V lost 1 base and J lost 1; bases outside the gene matches: 1. The CDR3 runs to 15 residues. Germline CDR1 and CDR2: SGHTA and FQGNSA. In nucleotides, the CDR3 is TGTGCCAGCAGCTTAGGCAGGGGGTCCTACAATGAGCAGTTCTTC. It yields the protein CASSLGRGSYNEQFF.

The rearrangement uses TRBV9 and TRBJ1-6; D is undetermined. This CDR3 contains 18 residues. Deletions cut 0 bases from V and 0 bases from J, with 13 bases between. From germline, CDR1 is SGDLS and CDR2 YYNGEE. The CDR3 sequence is CASSVGLDGVSYNSPLHF. CDR3 nucleotide sequence: TGTGCCAGCAGCGTAGGTTTGGACGGGGTCTCCTATAATTCACCCCTCCACTTT.

The gene calls are TRBV29-1 and TRBJ2-1; D gene ambiguous. The CDR3 is 17 amino acids. The V end lost 7 bases, the J end lost 0 bases, and 22 bases lay between the germline ends. CDR1 and CDR2 from the germline V gene are SQVTM and ANQGSEA. Here the CDR3 reads CSATFPRNPSSYNEQFF. The CDR3 DNA sequence: TGCAGCGCCACTTTCCCTCGGAACCCTAGCTCCTACAATGAGCAGTTCTTC.

The V and J genes are TRBV28 and TRBJ2-3; a possible D gene is TRBD1 (6 bases). Germline values: CDR1 MDHEN, CDR2 SYDVKM. V was cut by 5 bases and J by 7 bases, with 19 bases left in between. This CDR3 contains 15 residues. Here the CDR3 DNA reads TGTGCCAGCAGTATACAGGGTGCGGTGGGGCATACGCAGTATTTT. Translation gives CASSIQGAVGHTQYF.

The rearrangement links TRBV5-4 to TRBJ2-3, with 8 bases identical to TRBD1. Trimming cost V 5 bases and J 0 bases; bases outside gene matches: 5. Germline V gene lookup returns CDR1 SGHNT and CDR2 YYREEE (reference sequence). The CDR3 loop spans 15 amino acids. The CDR3 DNA is TGTGCCAGCAGGAGGGACAGGACGAGCACAGATACGCAGTATTTT. Translated: CASRRDRTSTDTQYF.

The chain employs TRBV10-3 and TRBJ2-7, with D possibly being TRBD1 (8 bases). The V and J ends lost 5 bases and 1 base respectively, with 15 bases between them. CDR1 and CDR2 (germline): ENHRY, SYGVKD. This CDR3 is 15 amino acids long. The CDR3 nucleotides are TGTGCCATCAGTCCTACAGGGGGGGAGTCCTACGAGCAGTACTTC. It is translated as CAISPTGGESYEQYF.